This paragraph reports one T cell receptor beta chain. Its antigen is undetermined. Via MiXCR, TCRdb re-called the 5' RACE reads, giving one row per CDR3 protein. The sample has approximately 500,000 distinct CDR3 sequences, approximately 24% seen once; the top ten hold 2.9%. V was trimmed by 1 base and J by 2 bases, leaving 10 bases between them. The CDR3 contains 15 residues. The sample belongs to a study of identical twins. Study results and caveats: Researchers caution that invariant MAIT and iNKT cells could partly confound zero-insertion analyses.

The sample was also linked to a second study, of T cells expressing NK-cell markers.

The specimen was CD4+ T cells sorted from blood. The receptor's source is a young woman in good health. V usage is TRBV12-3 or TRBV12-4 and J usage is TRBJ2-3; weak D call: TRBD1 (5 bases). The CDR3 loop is CASSLGDSLTDTQYF. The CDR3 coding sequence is TGTGCCAGCAGTTTAGGAGACAGCCTCACAGATACGCAGTATTTT.